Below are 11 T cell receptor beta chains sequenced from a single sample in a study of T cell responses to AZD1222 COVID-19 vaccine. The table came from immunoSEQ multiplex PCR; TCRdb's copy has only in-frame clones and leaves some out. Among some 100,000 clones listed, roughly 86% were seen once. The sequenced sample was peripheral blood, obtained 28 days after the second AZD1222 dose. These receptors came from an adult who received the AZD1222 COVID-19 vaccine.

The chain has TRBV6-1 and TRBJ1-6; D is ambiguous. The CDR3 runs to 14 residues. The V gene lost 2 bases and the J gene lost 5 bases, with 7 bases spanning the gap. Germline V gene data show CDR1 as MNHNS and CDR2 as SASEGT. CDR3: CASSERPDNSPLHF. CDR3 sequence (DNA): TGTGCCAGCAGTGAAAGGCCAGATAATTCACCCCTCCACTTT.

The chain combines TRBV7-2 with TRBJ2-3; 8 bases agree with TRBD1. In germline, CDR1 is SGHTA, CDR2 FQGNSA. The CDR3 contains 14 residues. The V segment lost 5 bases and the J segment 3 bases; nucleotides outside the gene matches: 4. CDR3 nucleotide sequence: TGTGCCAGCAGCCGGACAGGGAGAACAGATACGCAGTATTTT. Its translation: CASSRTGRTDTQYF.

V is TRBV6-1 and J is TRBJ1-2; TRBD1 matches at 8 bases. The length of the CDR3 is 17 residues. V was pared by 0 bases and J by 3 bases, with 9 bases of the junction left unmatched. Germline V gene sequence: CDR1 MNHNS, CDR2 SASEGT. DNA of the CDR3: TGTGCCAGCAGTGAAGCGCTTTTTCCAGGGGGCGACTATGGCTACACCTTC. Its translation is CASSEALFPGGDYGYTF.

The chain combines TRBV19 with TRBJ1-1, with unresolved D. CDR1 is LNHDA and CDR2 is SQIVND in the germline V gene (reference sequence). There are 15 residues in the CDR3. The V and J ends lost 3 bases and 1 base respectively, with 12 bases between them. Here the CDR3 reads CASSILHISNTEAFF. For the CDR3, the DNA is TGTGCCAGTAGTATTCTCCACATATCGAACACTGAAGCTTTCTTT.

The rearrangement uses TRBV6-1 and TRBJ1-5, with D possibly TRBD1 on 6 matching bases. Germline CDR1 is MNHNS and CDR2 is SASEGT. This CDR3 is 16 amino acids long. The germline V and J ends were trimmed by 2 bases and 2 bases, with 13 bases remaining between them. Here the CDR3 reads CASSEPRGLGNQPQHF. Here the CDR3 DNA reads TGTGCCAGCAGTGAACCCAGGGGTTTGGGCAATCAGCCCCAGCATTTT.

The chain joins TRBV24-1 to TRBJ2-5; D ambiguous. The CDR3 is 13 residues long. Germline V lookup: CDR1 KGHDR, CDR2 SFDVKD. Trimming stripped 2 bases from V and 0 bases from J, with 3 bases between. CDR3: CATSDSYQETQYF. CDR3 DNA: TGTGCCACCAGTGATTCGTACCAAGAGACCCAGTACTTC.

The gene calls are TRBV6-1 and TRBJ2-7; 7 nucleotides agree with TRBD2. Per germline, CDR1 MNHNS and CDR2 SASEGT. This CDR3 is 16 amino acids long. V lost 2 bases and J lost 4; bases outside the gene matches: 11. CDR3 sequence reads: CASSEIASGKGYEQYF. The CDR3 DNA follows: TGTGCCAGCAGTGAAATCGCGAGCGGGAAAGGATACGAGCAGTACTTC.

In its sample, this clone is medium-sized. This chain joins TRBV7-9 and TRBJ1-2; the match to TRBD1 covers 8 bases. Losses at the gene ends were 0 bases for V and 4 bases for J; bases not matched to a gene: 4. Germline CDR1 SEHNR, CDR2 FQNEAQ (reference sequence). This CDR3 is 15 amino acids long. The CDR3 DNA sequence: TGTGCCAGCAGCTTAGCTGGGGGGACAGGCTATGGCTACACCTTC. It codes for CASSLAGGTGYGYTF.

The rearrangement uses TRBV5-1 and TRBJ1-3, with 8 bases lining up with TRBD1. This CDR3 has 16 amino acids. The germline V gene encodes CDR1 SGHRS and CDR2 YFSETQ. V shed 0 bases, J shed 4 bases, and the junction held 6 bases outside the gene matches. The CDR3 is CASSLGTGSAGNTIYF. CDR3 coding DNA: TGCGCCAGCAGCTTGGGGACAGGGTCGGCAGGAAACACCATATATTTT.

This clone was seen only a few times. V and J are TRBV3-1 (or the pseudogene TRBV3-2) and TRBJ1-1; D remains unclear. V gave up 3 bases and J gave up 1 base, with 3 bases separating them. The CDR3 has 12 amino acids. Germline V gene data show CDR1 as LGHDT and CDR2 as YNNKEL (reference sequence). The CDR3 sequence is CASSHRNTEAFF. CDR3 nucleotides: TGTGCCAGCAGCCACAGGAACACTGAAGCTTTCTTT.

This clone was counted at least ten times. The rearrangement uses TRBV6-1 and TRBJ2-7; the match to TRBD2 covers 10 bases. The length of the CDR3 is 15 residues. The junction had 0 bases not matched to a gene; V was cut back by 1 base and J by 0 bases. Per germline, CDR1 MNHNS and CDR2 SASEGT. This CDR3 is CASSEGTSGSYEQYF. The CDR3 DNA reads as TGTGCCAGCAGTGAAGGGACTAGCGGCTCCTACGAGCAGTACTTC.